The rows below give T cell receptor beta chains drawn from one sample of a study of shared clonotypes between healthy human individuals. Libraries were prepared by immunoSEQ multiplex PCR; TCRdb keeps only in-frame clonotypes and omits some of them. Of around 700,000 clones detected, about 78% appear once; the ten largest clones hold about 1.8%. Sequenced input: memory CD4+ T cells sorted from blood. The receptors here all came from a woman aged 30 to 39 in good health. Both conserved end residues are part of each CDR3. Each record gives: J gene, V gene, clone size, D gene, CDR3 DNA, CDR3 protein. A D gene is named only where the DNA matches it firmly. The size entry is marked missing in some rows and otherwise reads once, few, many or a size class.

J: TRBJ2-1
V: TRBV9
size: NA
D: TRBD2
DNA: TGTGCCAGCAGCGCGACTAGCGGGAGGGCCTATGAGCAGTTCTTC
CDR3: CASSATSGRAYEQFF

J: TRBJ2-2
V: TRBV6-6
size: NA
D: NA
DNA: TGTGCCAGCAGTTCGTCCCCTCACACCGGGGAGCTGTTTTTT
CDR3: CASSSSPHTGELFF

J: TRBJ1-4
V: TRBV18
size: NA
D: TRBD1
DNA: TGTGCCAGCTCACCTGGACAGGGACGGGAAAAACTGTTTTTT
CDR3: CASSPGQGREKLFF

J: TRBJ2-2
V: TRBV10-3
size: many
D: NA
DNA: TGTGCCATCAGTGAACGGCTTAGCGATAACACCGGGGAGCTGTTTTTT
CDR3: CAISERLSDNTGELFF

J: TRBJ2-7
V: TRBV30
size: NA
D: NA
DNA: TGTGCCTGGAGTCCGACAGGGAGGGAGCAGTACTTC
CDR3: CAWSPTGREQYF

J: TRBJ2-3
V: TRBV7-8
size: NA
D: NA
DNA: TGTGCCAGCAGCTTAGAACGCGGGACTAGCACAGATACGCAGTATTTT
CDR3: CASSLERGTSTDTQYF

J: TRBJ1-1
V: TRBV27
size: once
D: NA
DNA: TGTGCCAGCAGTTTGGGCAAGGTATACACTGAAGCTTTCTTT
CDR3: CASSLGKVYTEAFF

J: TRBJ2-7
V: TRBV10-3
size: NA
D: NA
DNA: TGTGCCATCAGTGGAAACGGGGACTCCTACGAGCAGTACTTC
CDR3: CAISGNGDSYEQYF

J: TRBJ2-7
V: TRBV5-1
size: once
D: TRBD2
DNA: TGCGCCAGCAGCATAGGACTAGCGGGAGATCACGAGCAGTACTTC
CDR3: CASSIGLAGDHEQYF

J: TRBJ2-5
V: TRBV29-1
size: NA
D: NA
DNA: TGCAGCGTTTCAGGGGGGATCGGGACCCAGTACTTC
CDR3: CSVSGGIGTQYF

J: TRBJ2-5
V: TRBV19
size: NA
D: TRBD2
DNA: TGTGCCAGTAGTAGGACTAGAGAGGTGTTTAAAGAGACCCAGTACTTC
CDR3: CASSRTREVFKETQYF

J: TRBJ2-5
V: TRBV25-1
size: NA
D: TRBD1
DNA: TGTGCCAGCAGGGGACAGGGGGCCTGGGAGACCCAGTACTTC
CDR3: CASRGQGAWETQYF

J: TRBJ2-3
V: TRBV15
size: once
D: TRBD2
DNA: TGTGCCACCAGCAGAGATCGGGGGGAGTGGTCAGATACGCAGTATTTT
CDR3: CATSRDRGEWSDTQYF

J: TRBJ1-5
V: TRBV28
size: NA
D: NA
DNA: TGTGCCAGCAAGGGGTTTATCAATCAGCCCCAGCATTTT
CDR3: CASKGFINQPQHF

J: TRBJ1-5
V: TRBV28
size: NA
D: NA
DNA: TGTGCCAGCAGTTTAGGGGGCTACCTTAGCAATCAGCCCCAGCATTTT
CDR3: CASSLGGYLSNQPQHF

J: TRBJ2-1
V: TRBV28
size: NA
D: NA
DNA: TGTGCCAGCAGTCCAATGGGCTCGTTCTCCTACAATGAGCAGTTCTTC
CDR3: CASSPMGSFSYNEQFF

J: TRBJ2-3
V: TRBV5-6
size: NA
D: NA
DNA: TGTGCCAGCAGCTTGAGGCTGGGGGGCACAGATACGCAGTATTTT
CDR3: CASSLRLGGTDTQYF

J: TRBJ2-1
V: TRBV19
size: NA
D: TRBD1
DNA: TGTGCCAGTAGTCCCACCGGGACAGGGGCTAATGAGCAGTTCTTC
CDR3: CASSPTGTGANEQFF

J: TRBJ1-5
V: TRBV28
size: few
D: TRBD1
DNA: TGTGCCAGCAGGACTCGACAGGGGGCGGCGAATCAGCCCCAGCATTTT
CDR3: CASRTRQGAANQPQHF

J: TRBJ2-7
V: TRBV28
size: NA
D: NA
DNA: TGTGCCAGCAGCACCCCCTACGAGCAGTACTTC
CDR3: CASSTPYEQYF

J: TRBJ2-3
V: TRBV18
size: NA
D: NA
DNA: TGTGCCAGCTCACCGGAATCCGGGACCCCGTTTGCGCAGTATTTT
CDR3: CASSPESGTPFAQYF

J: TRBJ2-1
V: TRBV19
size: NA
D: TRBD2
DNA: TGTGCCAGTACCTCCAGACTAGCCGCACCATTAAATGAGCAGTTCTTC
CDR3: CASTSRLAAPLNEQFF

J: TRBJ2-5
V: TRBV7-2
size: NA
D: TRBD2
DNA: TGTGCCAGCACCCCCCTGCTAGCGGGGAATGCCCAGTACTTC
CDR3: CASTPLLAGNAQYF

J: TRBJ2-3
V: TRBV2
size: NA
D: TRBD2
DNA: TGTGCCAGCAGGCCGGGACTAGCGGGAGTTGATACGCAGTATTTT
CDR3: CASRPGLAGVDTQYF

J: TRBJ1-1
V: TRBV7-9
size: NA
D: NA
DNA: TGTGCCAGCAGCTCAGGACATTACACTGAAGCTTTCTTT
CDR3: CASSSGHYTEAFF

J: TRBJ1-2
V: TRBV7-3
size: NA
D: TRBD1
DNA: TGTGCCAGCAGCCAGGGGGCAGGTTATGGCTACACCTTC
CDR3: CASSQGAGYGYTF

J: TRBJ2-1
V: TRBV2
size: NA
D: TRBD1
DNA: TGTGCCAGCAGTGGGAACGGACAGGGGAGCAATGAGCAGTTCTTC
CDR3: CASSGNGQGSNEQFF

J: TRBJ1-1
V: TRBV14
size: NA
D: NA
DNA: TGTGCCAGCAGCACCAGGGAGGAAAGGACTGAAGCTTTCTTT
CDR3: CASSTREERTEAFF

J: TRBJ2-7
V: TRBV19
size: once
D: TRBD2
DNA: TGTGCCAGTAGTTCCGGGACTAGCGTCTACGAGCAGTACTTC
CDR3: CASSSGTSVYEQYF

J: TRBJ2-2
V: TRBV4-1
size: NA
D: NA
DNA: TGCGCCAGCAGCCAAGTTTTAGGGGGTGGCACCGGGGAGCTGTTTTTT
CDR3: CASSQVLGGGTGELFF

J: TRBJ2-1
V: TRBV11-1
size: NA
D: NA
DNA: TGTGCCAGCAGCTTACCAGGGTATGAGCAGTTCTTC
CDR3: CASSLPGYEQFF

J: TRBJ2-7
V: TRBV27
size: NA
D: TRBD2
DNA: TGTGCCAGCAGTTCGGATAGCGGGAGGTCTTCCCACGAGCAGTACTTC
CDR3: CASSSDSGRSSHEQYF

J: TRBJ2-1
V: TRBV5-6
size: NA
D: TRBD2
DNA: TGTGCCAGCAGCCTCCCGGGACTAGACGAAGATGAGCAGTTCTTC
CDR3: CASSLPGLDEDEQFF

J: TRBJ2-2
V: TRBV7-9
size: few
D: NA
DNA: TGTGCCAGCGGGGTGAACACCGGGGAGCTGTTTTTT
CDR3: CASGVNTGELFF

J: TRBJ2-1
V: TRBV7-7
size: few
D: TRBD2
DNA: TGTGCCAGCAGCTTAGGTCCCGCGGGAGGTAATGAGCAGTTCTTC
CDR3: CASSLGPAGGNEQFF

J: TRBJ2-1
V: TRBV29-1
size: NA
D: NA
DNA: TGCAGCGTTGAATGGGACCTCTCCCCCGACAATGAGCAGTTCTTC
CDR3: CSVEWDLSPDNEQFF

J: TRBJ1-1
V: TRBV27
size: NA
D: NA
DNA: TGTGCCAGCAGTTTATTGGGTAACCAACAAGGACTTGGCGCTGAAGCTTTCTTT
CDR3: CASSLLGNQQGLGAEAFF

J: TRBJ2-5
V: TRBV11-1
size: NA
D: NA
DNA: TGTGCCAGCAGCTTAATCCACCCGCAGGGGCGGAATGAGACCCAGTACTTC
CDR3: CASSLIHPQGRNETQYF

J: TRBJ2-1
V: TRBV19
size: NA
D: TRBD2
DNA: TGTGCCAGTAGTAAGAGCGGGATTTCCTACAATGAGCAGTTCTTC
CDR3: CASSKSGISYNEQFF

J: TRBJ1-2
V: TRBV2
size: NA
D: TRBD1
DNA: TGTGCCAGCAGTGGACAGGGAACAAGGGACGGCTACACCTTC
CDR3: CASSGQGTRDGYTF

J: TRBJ1-2
V: TRBV7-9
size: NA
D: NA
DNA: TGTGCCAGCAGCGTCTACCAGGTATTCCCCTATGGCTACACCTTC
CDR3: CASSVYQVFPYGYTF

J: TRBJ2-5
V: TRBV19
size: NA
D: NA
DNA: TGTGCCAGTAGTCCACTACAGGGCCCGAGTGGAGAGACCCAGTACTTC
CDR3: CASSPLQGPSGETQYF

J: TRBJ2-3
V: TRBV5-1
size: few
D: TRBD2
DNA: TGCGCCAGCAGCTTGGCGACTAGCGGGTCCGGGGATACGCAGTATTTT
CDR3: CASSLATSGSGDTQYF

J: TRBJ2-5
V: TRBV7-2
size: NA
D: TRBD2
DNA: TGTGCCAGCAGCTTAGCACCCGGGAGGATCCGGGGAGAGACCCAGTACTTC
CDR3: CASSLAPGRIRGETQYF

J: TRBJ2-1
V: TRBV11-2
size: NA
D: NA
DNA: TGTGCCAGCAGCCCCCAAGGCTATGAGCAGTTCTTC
CDR3: CASSPQGYEQFF

J: TRBJ2-1
V: TRBV27
size: NA
D: TRBD2
DNA: TGTGCCAGCAGTTGGGAGTCCGGGACTAGCGCAAGACAACCCTACAATGAGCAGTTCTTC
CDR3: CASSWESGTSARQPYNEQFF

J: TRBJ2-2
V: TRBV7-9
size: NA
D: TRBD2
DNA: TGTGCCAGCAGCTTAGCATGGACTAGCGGGGTCCCCGGGGAGCTGTTTTTT
CDR3: CASSLAWTSGVPGELFF

J: TRBJ2-7
V: TRBV14
size: NA
D: NA
DNA: TGTGCCAGCAGCCAGGTCGGTGGATCCCCCTACGAGCAGTACTTC
CDR3: CASSQVGGSPYEQYF

J: TRBJ2-6
V: TRBV15
size: NA
D: NA
DNA: TGTGCCACCAGCTACCGGCGAGGGGCCAACGTCCTGACTTTC
CDR3: CATSYRRGANVLTF

J: TRBJ2-5
V: TRBV7-9
size: NA
D: TRBD1
DNA: TGTGCCAGCAGCCTCGACAGGGGAGAAGAGACCCAGTACTTC
CDR3: CASSLDRGEETQYF

J: TRBJ1-1
V: TRBV27
size: NA
D: NA
DNA: TGTGCCAGCAGTCCCTCCCCCGGGGGAGGTACTGAAGCTTTCTTT
CDR3: CASSPSPGGGTEAFF

J: TRBJ2-1
V: TRBV29-1
size: NA
D: TRBD1
DNA: TGCAGCGTTGGTTTCCAGGGGACAGGGGGCAAGGATGAGCAGTTCTTC
CDR3: CSVGFQGTGGKDEQFF

J: TRBJ2-7
V: TRBV28
size: NA
D: NA
DNA: TGTGCCAGCAAACGGGCAGGGGTCCACGAGCAGTACTTC
CDR3: CASKRAGVHEQYF

J: TRBJ2-1
V: TRBV18
size: NA
D: TRBD1
DNA: TGTGCCAGCTCCGACTTAGGACAGGGCTCCTACAATGAGCAGTTCTTC
CDR3: CASSDLGQGSYNEQFF

J: TRBJ2-7
V: TRBV27
size: NA
D: NA
DNA: TGTGCCAGCAGTTTATCAAATGCGGGGTCCTTCTTTTACGAGCAGTACTTC
CDR3: CASSLSNAGSFFYEQYF